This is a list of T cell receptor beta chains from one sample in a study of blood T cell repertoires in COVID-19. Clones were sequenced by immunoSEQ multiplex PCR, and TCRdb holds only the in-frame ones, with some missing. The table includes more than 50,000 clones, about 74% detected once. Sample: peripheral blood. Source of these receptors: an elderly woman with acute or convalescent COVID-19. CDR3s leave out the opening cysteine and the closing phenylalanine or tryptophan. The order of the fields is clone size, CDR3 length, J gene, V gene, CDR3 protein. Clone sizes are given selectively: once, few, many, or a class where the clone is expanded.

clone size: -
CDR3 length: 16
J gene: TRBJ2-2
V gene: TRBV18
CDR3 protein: ASSPAGTGLANTGELF

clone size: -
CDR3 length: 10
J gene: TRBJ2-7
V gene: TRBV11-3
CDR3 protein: ASSPGRGEQY

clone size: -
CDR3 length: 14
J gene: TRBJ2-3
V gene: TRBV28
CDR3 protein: ASSLLAGGPIDTQY

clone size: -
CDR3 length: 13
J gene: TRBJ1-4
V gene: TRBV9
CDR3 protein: ASSVEARGNEKLF

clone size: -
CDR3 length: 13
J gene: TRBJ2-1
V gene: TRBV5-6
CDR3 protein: ASSLPGLGSEEQF

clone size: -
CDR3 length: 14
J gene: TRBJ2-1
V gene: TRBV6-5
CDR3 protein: ASSYSRLAGVVEQF

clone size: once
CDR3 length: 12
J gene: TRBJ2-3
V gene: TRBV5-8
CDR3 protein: ASSTGGEADTQY

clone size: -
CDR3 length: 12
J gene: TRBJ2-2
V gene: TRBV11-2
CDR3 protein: ASGTGRNTGELF

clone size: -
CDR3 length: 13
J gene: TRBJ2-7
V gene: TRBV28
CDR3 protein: ASSLAGLSSYEQY

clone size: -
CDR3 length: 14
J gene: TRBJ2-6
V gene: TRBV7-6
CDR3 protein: ASSFPGFSGANVLT